These 3 T cell receptor beta chains were sequenced from one sample in a study of T cells in localized non-small cell lung cancer. Assay used: immunoSEQ multiplex PCR; TCRdb lists only in-frame clones, some missing. This sample yields approximately 70,000 clones, of which roughly four fifths are seen a single time; roughly 4.8% belongs to the top ten. The sequencing here drew on PBMCs, taken before any cancer treatment. All receptors come from a man between 40 and 69 years old with stage II lung adenocarcinoma.

This chain's CDR3 is CASSLRGLRYSEQFF. CDR3 DNA: TGTGCCAGCAGCTTACGGGGGCTTCGGTATAGTGAGCAGTTCTTC. The J gene is TRBJ2-1, the V gene TRBV5-6, with D perhaps being TRBD1 or TRBD2 (6 bases each). The CDR3 contains 15 residues. Germline lookup yields CDR1 SGHDT and CDR2 YYEEEE. The V end was cut by 2 bases, the J end by 9 bases, with 18 bases between.

The chain has TRBV29-1 and TRBJ1-2; D uncertain. V was pared by 4 bases and J by 7 bases, with 10 bases between. The CDR3 consists of 11 residues. Per the germline V gene, CDR1 is SQVTM and CDR2 is ANQGSEA. The CDR3 here is CSVGDDAGYTF. The CDR3, as DNA: TGCAGCGTTGGCGACGATGCTGGCTACACCTTC.

This clone was counted once. In nucleotides, the CDR3 is TGTGCCATCGGAGGGAGGGCGAACACCGGGGAGCTGTTTTTT. It is translated as CAIGGRANTGELFF. This rearrangement joins TRBV10-3 to TRBJ2-2; TRBD2 agrees at 7 bases. This CDR3 has 14 amino acids. Germline V CDR1 and CDR2: ENHRY, SYGVKD. Trimming at V came to 8 bases and at J to 0 bases, leaving 3 bases not matched to a gene.